Listed here is a single T cell receptor (beta chain). Its antigen is not identified. The data derive from a study of PD-1 blockade in classical Hodgkin lymphoma. Study-level results: Patients excluded were those beginning nivolumab under 1 year after ASCT. Lower baseline TCR diversity marked trial partial responders and progressors.

Some clones are missing from TCRdb's copy, which holds only in-frame ones; the method was immunoSEQ multiplex PCR. This repertoire shows 110,000 or so clones, approximately 90% found once; its top ten account for 15% to 20%. Time point: cycle 4 day 1 (C4D1), after 6 weeks of nivolumab. Exposure to brentuximab vedotin varied, and each patient had relapsed following autologous stem cell transplantation. The TCR originated in a human donor with classical Hodgkin lymphoma. The sample here was peripheral blood mononuclear cells (PBMCs), taken before the fourth cycle of nivolumab.

The CDR3 here is CASSQSTNRDRDYGYTF. CDR3 nucleotides: TGCGCCAGCAGTCAATCGACCAACCGGGACAGGGACTATGGCTACACCTTC. The chain uses TRBV23-1 and TRBJ1-2, with TRBD1 identical over 9 bases. TRBV23-1 carries the ORF label, with uncertain function. CDR3 size: 17 residues. V gave up 0 bases and J gave up 3 bases; unmatched junction bases: 8.